The 25 T cell receptor beta chains presented below share a single source sample, sequenced in a study of blood T cell repertoires in COVID-19. Clones were read by immunoSEQ multiplex PCR, and TCRdb kept only the in-frame ones, dropping some. Altogether around 270,000 clones are present, about 87% being singletons, with the ten largest covering around 3.1%. Sequenced: PBMCs or T cells enriched from blood (not recorded which). The receptors come from a woman in her 40s who had been exposed to COVID-19.

This rearrangement joins TRBV13 to TRBJ2-1; the match to TRBD2 covers 12 bases. Germline trimming cut 1 base from V and 10 bases from J; bases unmatched to any gene: 17. Germline V gene sequence: CDR1 PRHDT, CDR2 FYEKMQ (reference sequence). This CDR3 is 19 amino acids long. Here the CDR3 reads CASSLVGWTSGTLPHEQFF. Written as DNA, the CDR3 is TGTGCCAGCAGCTTAGTTGGATGGACTAGCGGGACCCTACCCCACGAGCAGTTCTTC.

This rearrangement joins TRBV9 to TRBJ1-2; 11 nucleotides agree with TRBD1. Germline CDR1 reads SGDLS; CDR2 reads YYNGEE. This CDR3 is 14 amino acids long. The J segment lost 7 bases and the V segment lost 3 bases, leaving 5 bases of the junction unmatched. CDR3 protein: CASSAGQGAFGYTF. The CDR3 DNA reads TGTGCCAGCAGCGCCGGACAGGGGGCGTTTGGCTACACCTTC.

The V call is TRBV30, the J call TRBJ2-7; TRBD1 aligns across 9 bases. The CDR3 is made up of 13 amino acids. Germline V CDR1 and CDR2: GTSNPN, SVGIG (reference sequence). The ends lost 5 bases at V and 6 bases at J; junction bases unmatched: 8. The CDR3 protein is CAWGGTGQGEQYF. The CDR3 nucleotides are TGTGCCTGGGGAGGGACAGGGCAGGGCGAGCAGTACTTC.

The V call is TRBV27, the J call TRBJ1-3, with TRBD1 matching over 9 bases. Looked up from germline, CDR1 is MNHEY and CDR2 is SMNVEV (reference sequence). J was trimmed by 4 bases and V by 9 bases; bases with no gene match: 4. This CDR3 contains 13 residues. The CDR3 region has the DNA TGTGCCAGAGGGACAGGGTACGGAAACACCATATATTTT. Translation: CARGTGYGNTIYF.

The genes are TRBV12-3 or TRBV12-4 and TRBJ1-5, with D maybe TRBD1 (6 bases). V dropped 4 bases and J dropped 5 bases, with 9 bases sitting between them. The CDR3 has 13 residues. In DNA, the CDR3 is TGTGCCAGCAGTTACAGGGTTGATCAGCCCCAGCATTTT. It is translated as CASSYRVDQPQHF.

CDR3 coding DNA: TGTGCCAGTAGTCTCGCGCGCGGCCTCTACAATGAGCAGTTCTTC. It yields the protein CASSLARGLYNEQFF. The genes are TRBV19 and TRBJ2-1; no clear D gene. This CDR3 has 15 residues. Germline V gene data show CDR1 as LNHDA and CDR2 as SQIVND (reference sequence). The ends were cut back, 5 bases at V and 3 bases at J, with 14 bases in the middle.

J is TRBJ2-3 and V is TRBV10-3; the match to TRBD2 covers 8 bases. Germline V gene data show CDR1 as ENHRY and CDR2 as SYGVKD. The junction had 7 bases not matched to a gene; V was cut back by 7 bases and J by 1 base. The CDR3 is made up of 15 amino acids. CDR3 nucleotide sequence: TGTGCCATCACTCCGACTAGCGCTCGCACAGATACGCAGTATTTT. Its protein is CAITPTSARTDTQYF.

This sequence joins TRBV4-3 and TRBJ1-5; D is unresolved. V lost 2 bases, J lost 3 bases, and 11 bases lay in between. CDR1 LGHNA and CDR2 YSLEER come from the germline V gene. The CDR3 loop spans 15 amino acids. The CDR3 here is CASSQSRGINQPQHF. In nucleotides, the CDR3 is TGCGCCAGCAGCCAATCCCGGGGAATCAATCAGCCCCAGCATTTT.

This chain joins TRBV10-1 and TRBJ2-1, with 8 bases matching TRBD2. This CDR3 has 16 amino acids. J was trimmed by 9 bases and V by 5 bases; bases with no gene match: 15. Germline CDR1 is WNHNN and CDR2 is SYGVQD (reference sequence). The CDR3 region has the DNA TGCGCCAGCAGTCCATATTCGGGACTAGTTTTTTGTGAGCAGTTCTTC. This translates into CASSPYSGLVFCEQFF.

This chain connects TRBV4-3 to TRBJ1-1, with no clear D. The CDR3 covers 14 residues. V lost 4 bases and J lost 0, with 9 bases in between. Germline CDR1 LGHNA, CDR2 YSLEER. The CDR3, as DNA: TGCGCCAGCAGCCTTCAGGTCCTGAACACTGAAGCTTTCTTT. Its translation: CASSLQVLNTEAFF.

The rearrangement links TRBV12-3 or TRBV12-4 to TRBJ1-2; TRBD1 matches at 8 bases. V was pared by 6 bases and J by 7 bases, with 7 bases of the junction left unmatched. The CDR3 has 13 amino acids. The CDR3 sequence: CASSLGQGAGYTF. CDR3 sequence (DNA): TGTGCCAGCAGCCTGGGGCAGGGGGCTGGCTACACCTTC.

This chain joins TRBV28 and TRBJ1-5; possible D gene TRBD1, 5 bases. V lost 5 bases and J 0 bases, leaving 11 bases between the germline ends. This CDR3 has 15 residues. Germline CDR1 and CDR2: MDHEN and SYDVKM. The chain's CDR3 is CASSRGFHSNQPQHF. CDR3 coding DNA: TGTGCCAGCAGTAGGGGATTCCATAGCAATCAGCCCCAGCATTTT.

In this sample, this clone turned up once. The V and J genes are TRBV9 and TRBJ2-4, with 12 bases lining up with TRBD1. Germline V gene data show CDR1 as SGDLS and CDR2 as YYNGEE. V lost 4 bases, J lost 8 bases, and 13 bases stayed unmatched. The CDR3 spans 17 residues. CDR3 nucleotides: TGTGCCAGCAGCCTACTCGGGACAGGGGGCGCTGGGGACATTCAGTACTTC. Translation: CASSLLGTGGAGDIQYF.

The gene calls are TRBV18 and TRBJ1-2; D possibly corresponds to TRBD1 (5 bases). The V end lost 6 bases, the J end lost 0 bases, and 11 bases lay between the germline ends. Germline loops: CDR1 KGHSH, CDR2 LQKENI. CDR3 length: 14 amino acids. CDR3 loop: CASSLDTSNYGYTF. DNA of the CDR3: TGTGCCAGCTCCTTGGACACTTCTAACTATGGCTACACCTTC.

This clone turned up a few times. CDR3 sequence: CASSQVEDRNGYTF. The CDR3 DNA sequence: TGTGCCAGCAGCCAAGTTGAGGACAGAAATGGCTACACCTTC. The chain uses TRBV4-2 and TRBJ1-2, with D possibly being TRBD1 (6 bases). The germline V and J ends were trimmed by 1 base and 6 bases, with 12 bases remaining between them. The germline V gene has CDR1 LGHNA and CDR2 YNFKEQ. This CDR3 comprises 14 residues.

The chain couples TRBV28 to TRBJ1-2; D might be TRBD1 (6 bases). Germline V lookup: CDR1 MDHEN, CDR2 SYDVKM. The ends were cut back, 3 bases at V and 8 bases at J, with 19 bases in the middle. The CDR3 consists of 15 residues. The DNA of the CDR3 is TGTGCCAGCAGTTTCTCGTCGGGGGGCCGTCTCGGCTACACCTTC. Translation gives CASSFSSGGRLGYTF.

The rearrangement joins TRBV7-9 to TRBJ2-6, with D tentatively TRBD2 (5 bases). Between the trimmed V and J ends, which lost 3 bases and 2 bases, there was a span of 11 bases. The CDR3 consists of 16 residues. Germline V gene lookup returns CDR1 SEHNR and CDR2 FQNEAQ (reference sequence). The CDR3 loop is CASSFGGETGANVLTF. CDR3 bases: TGTGCCAGCAGCTTTGGAGGAGAGACTGGGGCCAACGTCCTGACTTTC.

The chain couples TRBV2 to TRBJ1-5; no reliable D call. The germline gives CDR1 SNHLY, CDR2 FYNNEI. Between the trimmed V and J ends, which lost 4 bases and 0 bases, there was a span of 7 bases. The CDR3 totals 14 residues. CDR3 bases: TGTGCCAGCAGTGGGAGGGTTAGCAATCAGCCCCAGCATTTT. Protein sequence: CASSGRVSNQPQHF.

V is TRBV19 and J is TRBJ2-3, with 7 nucleotides matching TRBD2. Unmatched junction bases numbered 7, after V lost 5 bases and J lost 5 bases. In germline, CDR1 is LNHDA, CDR2 SQIVND (reference sequence). The length of the CDR3 is 14 residues. The CDR3 sequence: CASSSRGEGDTQYF. The CDR3 DNA follows: TGTGCCAGTAGTTCCCGTGGGGAGGGAGATACGCAGTATTTT.

The genes are TRBV11-3 and TRBJ2-4; tentatively, D is TRBD1 (7 bases). The CDR3 runs 18 residues. The V end was cut by 5 bases, the J end by 6 bases, with 26 bases between. From germline, CDR1 is SGHNT and CDR2 YENEEA. The CDR3 coding sequence is TGTGCCAGCAGCCCTAGGGGGCCGCGACAGGGAGGTGGAAACATTCAGTACTTC. It yields the protein CASSPRGPRQGGGNIQYF.

This chain links TRBV25-1 with TRBJ2-5; D might be TRBD1 (6 bases). This CDR3 spans 15 amino acids. V was shortened by 3 bases and J by 5 bases, with 16 bases between the two germline ends. CDR1 and CDR2 from the germline V gene are MGHDK and SYGVNS. The CDR3 reads CASSDSGRGVETQYF. CDR3 DNA: TGTGCCAGCAGTGACTCGGGCAGGGGAGTGGAGACCCAGTACTTC.

The chain is built from TRBV27 and TRBJ2-2, with 7 bases identical to TRBD2. V lost 5 bases and J lost 4; bases outside the gene matches: 7. Germline V gene lookup returns CDR1 MNHEY and CDR2 SMNVEV (reference sequence). This CDR3 is 15 amino acids long. The CDR3 region is CASSITSVSTGELFF. The DNA of the CDR3 is TGTGCCAGCAGTATAACTAGCGTATCCACCGGGGAGCTGTTTTTT.

Notes on this clone: Other DNA sequences from this sample encode an identical CDR3 as well. The chain recombines TRBV29-1 with TRBJ1-1; 9 bases are shared with TRBD1. V shed 4 bases and J 1 base; nucleotides not matched to a gene: 1. The CDR3 is made up of 13 amino acids. The germline V gene has CDR1 SQVTM and CDR2 ANQGSEA. The CDR3 DNA reads TGCAGCGTTGCGGGACAGGGGAACACTGAAGCTTTCTTT. Protein sequence: CSVAGQGNTEAFF.

V gene TRBV28 combines with J gene TRBJ2-1; 9 nucleotides agree with TRBD1. This CDR3 has 15 amino acids. V lost 3 bases to trimming and J lost 8 bases; unmatched junction nucleotides: 8. Germline V gene lookup returns CDR1 MDHEN and CDR2 SYDVKM. In DNA, the CDR3 is TGTGCCAGCAGTTTCGGACAGGGGATTATGCATGAGCAGTTCTTC. It specifies CASSFGQGIMHEQFF.

The genes are TRBV4-1 and TRBJ1-5, with a tentative D call TRBD1 (5 bases). The CDR3 spans 17 residues. Trimming pared 2 bases from V and 6 bases from J, leaving 20 bases between. The V gene's germline CDR1 is MGHRA and CDR2 YSYEKL. CDR3 sequence (DNA): TGCGCCAGCAGCCAACGCGCGTCAGGGAGGCAAGGTCAGCCCCAGCATTTT. Its protein product is CASSQRASGRQGQPQHF.